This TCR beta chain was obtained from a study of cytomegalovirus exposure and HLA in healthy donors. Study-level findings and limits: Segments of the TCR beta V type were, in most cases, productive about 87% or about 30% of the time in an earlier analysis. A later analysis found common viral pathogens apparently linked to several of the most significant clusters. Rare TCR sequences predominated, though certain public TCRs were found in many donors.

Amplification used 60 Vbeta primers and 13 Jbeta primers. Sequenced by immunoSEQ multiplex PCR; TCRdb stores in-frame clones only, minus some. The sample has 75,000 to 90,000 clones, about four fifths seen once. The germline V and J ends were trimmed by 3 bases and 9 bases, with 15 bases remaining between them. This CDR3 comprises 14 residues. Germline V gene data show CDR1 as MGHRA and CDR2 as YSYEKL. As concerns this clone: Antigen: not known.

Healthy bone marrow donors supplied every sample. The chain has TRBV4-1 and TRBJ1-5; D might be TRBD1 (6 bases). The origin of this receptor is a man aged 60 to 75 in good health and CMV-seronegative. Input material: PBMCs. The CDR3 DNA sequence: TGCGCCAGCAGCCAGGGGGCCGTCTTGTCGCCCCAGCATTTT. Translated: CASSQGAVLSPQHF.